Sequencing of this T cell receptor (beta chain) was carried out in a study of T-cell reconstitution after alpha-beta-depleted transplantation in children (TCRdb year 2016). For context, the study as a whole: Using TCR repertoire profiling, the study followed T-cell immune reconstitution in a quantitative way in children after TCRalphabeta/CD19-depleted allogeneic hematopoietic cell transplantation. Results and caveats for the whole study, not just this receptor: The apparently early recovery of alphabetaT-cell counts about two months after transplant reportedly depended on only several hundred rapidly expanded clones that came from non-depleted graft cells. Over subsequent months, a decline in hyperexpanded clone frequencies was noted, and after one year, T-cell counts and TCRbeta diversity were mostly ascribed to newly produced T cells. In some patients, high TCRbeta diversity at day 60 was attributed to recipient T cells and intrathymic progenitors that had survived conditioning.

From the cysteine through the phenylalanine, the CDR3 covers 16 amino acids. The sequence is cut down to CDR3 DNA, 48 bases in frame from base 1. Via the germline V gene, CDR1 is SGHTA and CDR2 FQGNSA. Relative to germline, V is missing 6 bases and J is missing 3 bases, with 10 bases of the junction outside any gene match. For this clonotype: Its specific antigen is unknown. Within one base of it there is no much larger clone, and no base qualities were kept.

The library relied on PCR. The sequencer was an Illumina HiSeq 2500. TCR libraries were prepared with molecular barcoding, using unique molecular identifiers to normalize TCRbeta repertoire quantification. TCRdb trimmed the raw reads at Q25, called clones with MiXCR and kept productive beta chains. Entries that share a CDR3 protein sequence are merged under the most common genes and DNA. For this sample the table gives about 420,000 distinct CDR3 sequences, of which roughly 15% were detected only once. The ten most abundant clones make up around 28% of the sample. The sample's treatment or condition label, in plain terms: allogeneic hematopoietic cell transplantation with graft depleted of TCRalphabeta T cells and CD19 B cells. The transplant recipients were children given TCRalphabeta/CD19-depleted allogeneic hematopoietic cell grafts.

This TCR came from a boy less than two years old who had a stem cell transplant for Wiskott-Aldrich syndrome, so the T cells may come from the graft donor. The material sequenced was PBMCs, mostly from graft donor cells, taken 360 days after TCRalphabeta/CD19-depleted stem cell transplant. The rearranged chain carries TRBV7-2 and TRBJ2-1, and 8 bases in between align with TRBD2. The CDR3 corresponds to CASRLGASGLYNEQFF. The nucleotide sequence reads TGTGCCAGCAGACTAGGAGCTAGCGGGCTCTACAATGAGCAGTTCTTC.